The clone carrying this T cell receptor beta chain was picked up a small number of times. As yet, its antigen is unknown. This sample was taken from a study of T cells in localized non-small cell lung cancer. Study-wide results and caveats: Uninvolved neighboring lung showed the greatest T cell clonality, exceeding tumor. Higher T cell density in the blood was associated with longer overall survival, whereas higher adjacent-lung clonality associated with shorter survival. Appearances in adjacent lung were noted for a median around 55 of the top 100 tumor clones.

The method was immunoSEQ multiplex PCR; TCRdb's version includes in-frame clones alone and lacks a portion of them. In the table there are several hundred clones, roughly 21% of which are singletons. The specimen was lung tumor tissue, collected before any cancer treatment. This receptor was taken from a female donor older than 55 with stage I squamous cell lung carcinoma.

In DNA form, the CDR3 reads TGCGCCAGCAGCCAAGCCGGGGGGGGGCCCTATGGCTACACCTTC. It encodes CASSQAGGGPYGYTF. V gene TRBV23-1 combines with J gene TRBJ1-2; a possible D gene is TRBD1 (6 bases). TRBV23-1 carries the ORF label, with uncertain function. Deletions cut 6 bases from V and 4 bases from J, with 18 bases between. The CDR3 spans 15 residues.